This T cell receptor beta chain was captured by sequencing in a study of cytomegalovirus exposure and HLA in healthy donors. Background on the study: The approximately 110 validation repertoires, a later analysis reported, used the same platform as the 666 first-cohort repertoires.

The repertoire was sequenced with immunoSEQ multiplex PCR; TCRdb's copy has only in-frame clones and lacks some. Here the sample spans more than 300,000 clones, roughly 89% being singletons. General study points: Overall, about 160 TCR beta chains were annotated as cytomegalovirus-associated. CMV antigen specificity of three CMV-associated chains was confirmed in vitro.

With respect to this clone: Its antigen is not known.

The CDR3 totals 23 residues. The chain has TRBV12-1 and TRBJ1-5; TRBD1 reflects the table's D call only, with no check against the DNA. TRBV12-1 is flagged as a pseudogene. The TCR was taken from a woman aged 18-29 years in good health and CMV-seronegative. Sequenced input: PBMCs. As DNA, the CDR3 is TGTGCCAGCAGCTTAATAGCCCGTCAACAGGGTCCACATTATTTGGGGGATTTTCAGCCCCAGCATTTT. Encoded protein: CASSLIARQQGPHYLGDFQPQHF.